These 31 T cell receptor beta chains came from one sample sequenced in a study of T-cell reconstitution after alpha-beta-depleted transplantation in children. Unique molecular identifiers were incorporated into the prepared TCRbeta library. TCRdb reprocessed the PCR reads via MiXCR and lists one record per CDR3 protein. Of approximately 170,000 distinct CDR3 sequences in the sample, over 8.5% are singletons; the top ten hold about 13%. The specimen comprised PBMCs, sampled before TCRalphabeta/CD19-depleted stem cell transplant. These TCRs come from a boy between 2 and 10 years old with acute myeloid leukemia, due to receive a stem cell transplant.

This clonotype was counted many times. This chain connects TRBV20-1 to TRBJ2-6; 8 bases are a match to TRBD1. Germline V gene data show CDR1 as DFQATT and CDR2 as SNEGSKA (reference sequence). The CDR3 consists of 16 residues. Trimming at V came to 5 bases and at J to 0 bases, leaving 6 bases not matched to a gene. The chain's CDR3 is CSAHRGINSGANVLTF. In nucleotides, the CDR3 is TGCAGTGCTCACAGGGGGATCAACTCTGGGGCCAACGTCCTGACTTTC.

This clonotype was picked up many times. The J gene is TRBJ2-3, the V gene TRBV2, with no clear D. Trimming took off 6 bases at V and 4 bases at J, with 8 bases between the two ends. This CDR3 has 12 residues. From germline, CDR1 is SNHLY and CDR2 FYNNEI. The CDR3 sequence: CASSGNPDTQYF. The CDR3, as DNA: TGTGCCAGCAGCGGAAATCCAGATACGCAGTATTTT.

This clonotype occurred many times. The chain couples TRBV6-5 to TRBJ2-2; D gene uncertain. V was clipped by 4 bases and J by 6 bases, with 12 bases between them. In germline, CDR1 is MNHEY, CDR2 SVGAGI. The CDR3 has 14 residues. The CDR3 sequence is CASSSKHRAGELFF. The CDR3 DNA is TGTGCCAGCAGTTCAAAACATAGAGCCGGGGAGCTGTTTTTT.

This clonotype was counted at least ten times. V gene TRBV12-3 or TRBV12-4 combines with J gene TRBJ2-3; 9 bases match TRBD1. This CDR3 comprises 15 residues. The V gene end was trimmed by 6 bases and the J gene end by 1 base; junction bases not matched to a gene: 5. CDR3 sequence reads: CASRYRDRGTDTQYF. CDR3 coding DNA: TGTGCCAGCAGATACCGGGACAGGGGCACAGATACGCAGTATTTT.

This clonotype was found many times. The chain links TRBV10-3 to TRBJ2-7; 10 bases are a match to TRBD2. Losses at the gene ends were 7 bases for V and 2 bases for J; bases not matched to a gene: 8. This CDR3 is built from 15 residues. Per germline, CDR1 ENHRY and CDR2 SYGVKD. CDR3 residues: CAITPSGRGAYEQYF. The DNA of the CDR3 is TGTGCCATCACCCCTAGCGGGAGAGGGGCCTACGAGCAGTACTTC.

This clonotype was detected ten times or more. The chain has TRBV3-1 and TRBJ2-1, with 10 bases aligning to TRBD2. CDR3 size: 18 residues. CDR1 is LGHDT and CDR2 is YNNKEL in the germline V gene (reference sequence). After removal of 0 bases from V and 1 base from J, the junction contained 6 bases not matched to a gene. The CDR3 reads CASSQDRLAGGSYNEQFF. The CDR3 DNA reads as TGTGCCAGCAGCCAAGATAGATTAGCGGGGGGTTCCTACAATGAGCAGTTCTTC.

This clonotype was counted ten times or more. The chain uses TRBV12-3 or TRBV12-4 and TRBJ2-1, with a tentative D call TRBD2 (5 bases). CDR3 length: 14 residues. V lost 1 base to trimming and J lost 8 bases, with 12 bases between them. The CDR3 spells CASSLGRGADEQFF. DNA for the CDR3: TGTGCCAGCAGTTTAGGCCGAGGAGCGGATGAGCAGTTCTTC.

This clonotype was picked up many times. V usage is TRBV20-1 and J usage is TRBJ2-6; D assignment may be TRBD1 or TRBD2 (5 bases each). The CDR3 is 14 residues long. The V gene lost 0 bases and the J gene lost 2 bases, with 5 bases spanning the gap. CDR1 is DFQATT and CDR2 is SNEGSKA in the germline V gene (reference sequence). CDR3 region: CSAREGAGANVLTF. CDR3 bases: TGCAGTGCTAGAGAGGGGGCTGGGGCCAACGTCCTGACTTTC.

This clonotype has ten or more counts. The chain joins TRBV4-2 to TRBJ2-1, with a possible D match to TRBD2 (5 bases). Germline-derived CDR1 and CDR2 are LGHNA and YNFKEQ. Trimming left V 2 bases short and J 0 bases short, with 17 bases between. The CDR3 runs 18 residues. The CDR3 sequence: CASSQRSGGTSSYNEQFF. CDR3 DNA sequence: TGTGCCAGCAGCCAAAGGAGCGGAGGCACGAGCTCCTACAATGAGCAGTTCTTC.

This clonotype was picked up many times. The chain carries TRBV20-1 and TRBJ1-2, with 8 positions matching TRBD1. This CDR3 is 14 amino acids long. The germline V gene encodes CDR1 DFQATT and CDR2 SNEGSKA (reference sequence). With 1 base clipped from V and 4 bases from J, the junction kept 5 bases outside the gene matches. The CDR3 nucleotides read TGCAGTGCTAGAGGGCCAGGGGGCTTCTATGGCTACACCTTC. This translates into CSARGPGGFYGYTF.

This clonotype was picked up a small number of times. This may come from a read error, since a much larger clone is one base off. The chain joins TRBV12-3 or TRBV12-4 to TRBJ2-7; no clear D gene. The CDR3 length is 11 residues. V was cut by 2 bases and J by 5 bases, with 4 bases left in between. The CDR3 region has the DNA TGTGCCAGCAGTTTACTCCACGAGCAGTACTTC. Protein sequence: CASSLLHEQYF.

The sample holds many counts of this clonotype. The V and J genes are TRBV27 and TRBJ2-7; no firm D call. Trimming shortened V by 3 bases and J by 2 bases, and 14 bases separated the two germline ends. This CDR3 region has 15 residues. Germline CDR1 is MNHEY and CDR2 is SMNVEV (reference sequence). The CDR3 DNA is TGTGCCAGCAGTTTGTTAGCTATTTCTACCTACGAGCAGTACTTC. As protein: CASSLLAISTYEQYF.

This clonotype came up many times. The J gene is TRBJ1-2, the V gene TRBV28; maybe TRBD1 (5 bases). The CDR3 has 13 residues. The V end was cut by 3 bases, the J end by 7 bases, with 12 bases between. Germline values: CDR1 MDHEN, CDR2 SYDVKM. The CDR3 loop is CASSLIAGAGYTF. Written as DNA, the CDR3 is TGTGCCAGCAGTTTGATAGCCGGGGCTGGCTACACCTTC.

In its sample, this clonotype was seen many times. This chain links TRBV7-9 with TRBJ2-1; D possibly corresponds to TRBD2 (5 bases). Germline CDR1 is SEHNR and CDR2 is FQNEAQ (reference sequence). The CDR3 runs 13 residues. Trimming left V 3 bases short and J 8 bases short, with 11 bases between. CDR3 in amino acids: CASSLRESYEQFF. The CDR3 nucleotides are TGTGCCAGCAGCTTGAGGGAGAGCTATGAGCAGTTCTTC.

This rearrangement joins TRBV7-2 to TRBJ1-2, with D unresolved. Trimming cost V 5 bases and J 4 bases, with 11 bases left between them. The V gene's germline CDR1 is SGHTA and CDR2 FQGNSA. The CDR3 loop spans 13 amino acids. The CDR3 is CASSPDFSYGYTF. The CDR3 DNA reads as TGTGCCAGCAGCCCGGACTTTTCCTATGGCTACACCTTC.

The sample holds many counts of this clonotype. The J gene is TRBJ2-7, the V gene TRBV24-1, with D uncertain. Germline V gene sequence: CDR1 KGHDR, CDR2 SFDVKD. Deletions cut 0 bases from V and 3 bases from J, with 11 bases between. The length of the CDR3 is 15 residues. This chain's CDR3 is CATSDLIQTLYEQYV. The CDR3 nucleotides read TGTGCCACCAGTGATTTGATACAAACCCTCTACGAGCAGTACGTC.

About this clonotype itself: A much larger clone lies a single base off, so this may be a read error. The chain links TRBV7-9 to TRBJ1-2; D gene uncertain. Trimming pared 2 bases from V and 2 bases from J, leaving 12 bases between. The CDR3 has 15 amino acids. The germline V gene encodes CDR1 SEHNR and CDR2 FQNEAQ (reference sequence). Here the CDR3 reads CASSLSGRQNYGYTF. In nucleotides, the CDR3 is TGTGCCAGCAGCTTATCGGGAAGACAAAACTATGGCTACACCTTC.

This clonotype was counted ten times or more. The chain is built from TRBV7-8 and TRBJ1-2, with D tentatively TRBD1 (6 bases). Germline V gene lookup returns CDR1 SGHVS and CDR2 FQNEAQ. This CDR3 region has 18 residues. The V end lost 3 bases, the J end lost 8 bases, and 28 bases lay between the germline ends. CDR3 sequence: CASSFGRGRTEGSGGYTF. The CDR3 DNA follows: TGTGCCAGCAGCTTTGGGCGGGGGCGGACAGAGGGTAGCGGAGGCTACACCTTC. The complete variable domain, with remaining parts taken from reference TRBV7-8 and TRBJ1-2, reads GAGVSQSPRYKVAKRGQDVALRCDPISGHVSLFWYQQALGQGPEFLTYFQNEAQLDKSGLPSDRFFAERPEGSVSTLKIQRTQQEDSAVYLCASSFGRGRTEGSGGYTFGSGTRLTVV.

This clonotype appeared many times. The CDR3 DNA sequence: TGTGCCAGCAGCCTAAAGGACAGCGCCCGGACCTACAATGAGCAGTTCTTC. Residues: CASSLKDSARTYNEQFF. The chain is built from TRBV7-9 and TRBJ2-1, with D tentatively TRBD1 (6 bases). CDR1 is SEHNR, CDR2 FQNEAQ, per germline (reference sequence). The CDR3 runs to 17 residues. V lost 5 bases to trimming and J lost 2 bases, with 19 bases between them.

This clonotype was found many times. The CDR3 DNA reads as TGTGCCAGCAGCTTAGTTCCGGCTCCTAACAATGAGCAGTTCTTC. This gives the protein CASSLVPAPNNEQFF. V usage is TRBV6-6 and J usage is TRBJ2-1; D call uncertain. This CDR3 spans 15 amino acids. The germline V and J ends were trimmed by 6 bases and 5 bases, with 17 bases remaining between them. Germline CDR1 reads MNHNY; CDR2 reads SVGAGI (reference sequence).

This clonotype showed up many times. The chain couples TRBV5-1 to TRBJ2-1, with 16 positions matching TRBD2. The CDR3 spans 18 residues. Germline V gene lookup returns CDR1 SGHRS and CDR2 YFSETQ. Trimming at V came to 0 bases and at J to 9 bases, leaving 9 bases not matched to a gene. CDR3 in DNA: TGCGCCAGCAGCTTGGTTTCACCGGGACTAGCGGGAGGGATTGAGCAGTTCTTC. The encoded protein is CASSLVSPGLAGGIEQFF. Complete variable domain (other parts from reference TRBV5-1 and TRBJ2-1): KAGVTQTPRYLIKTRGQQVTLSCSPISGHRSVSWYQQTPGQGLQFLFEYFSETQRNKGNFPGRFSGRQFSNSRSEMNVSTLELGDSALYLCASSLVSPGLAGGIEQFFGPGTRLTVL.

This clonotype was observed many times. J is TRBJ2-1 and V is TRBV7-8; D unclear. The CDR3 is 16 residues long. Germline V CDR1 and CDR2: SGHVS, FQNEAQ. With 4 bases removed from V and 3 bases from J, the gap between germline ends came to 16 bases. CDR3 sequence reads: CASSSPRPEDYNEQFF. DNA for the CDR3: TGTGCCAGCAGCTCCCCCCGCCCGGAAGACTACAATGAGCAGTTCTTC.

This clonotype has a count of ten or more. V and J are TRBV7-2 and TRBJ2-1, with 8 positions matching TRBD2. The length of the CDR3 is 15 residues. V lost 0 bases and J lost 3; bases outside the gene matches: 1. Looked up from germline, CDR1 is SGHTA and CDR2 is FQGNSA. Here the CDR3 reads CASSLALAGYNEQFF. The DNA of the CDR3 is TGTGCCAGCAGCTTAGCGCTAGCGGGCTACAATGAGCAGTTCTTC.

This clonotype appeared many times. The V gene is TRBV7-8, the J gene TRBJ2-5; D unclear. From germline, CDR1 is SGHVS and CDR2 FQNEAQ. This CDR3 has 14 amino acids. The germline V and J ends were trimmed by 5 bases and 0 bases, with 10 bases remaining between them. CDR3: CASSLIWDQETQYF. CDR3 nucleotide sequence: TGTGCCAGCAGCCTAATTTGGGACCAAGAGACCCAGTACTTC.

This clonotype was recorded at least ten times. This chain joins TRBV11-2 and TRBJ2-7, with 8 bases aligning to TRBD1. CDR1 SGHAT and CDR2 FQNNGV come from the germline V gene. The CDR3 sequence is 15 residues long. V lost 0 bases and J lost 2; bases outside the gene matches: 3. The CDR3 sequence: CASSLEGGQAYEQYV. CDR3 DNA: TGTGCCAGCAGCTTAGAGGGGGGACAGGCCTACGAGCAGTACGTC.

At least ten counts were recorded for this clonotype. The chain joins TRBV5-6 to TRBJ2-5, with no clear D. Per germline, CDR1 SGHDT and CDR2 YYEEEE. This CDR3 has 13 amino acids. The V end was cut by 1 base, the J end by 3 bases, with 7 bases between. The CDR3 coding sequence is TGTGCCAGCAGCTTGAGGTGGGAAGAGACCCAGTACTTC. This encodes CASSLRWEETQYF.

This clonotype has at least ten counts. This chain joins TRBV7-8 and TRBJ2-1; 8 positions agree with TRBD2. V shed 5 bases and J 8 bases; nucleotides not matched to a gene: 23. The germline gives CDR1 SGHVS, CDR2 FQNEAQ. The length of the CDR3 is 19 residues. DNA of the CDR3: TGTGCCAGCAGCCCGTTAATCCCCCCCCCTGGCGGGGGGCACCATGAGCAGTTCTTC. This translates into CASSPLIPPPGGGHHEQFF.

This clonotype was counted a few times. V usage is TRBV10-1 and J usage is TRBJ2-7, with D perhaps TRBD2 (6 bases). Trimming shortened V by 4 bases and J by 0 bases, and 7 bases separated the two germline ends. From germline, CDR1 is WNHNN and CDR2 SYGVQD (reference sequence). The CDR3 has 13 residues. The CDR3 DNA sequence: TGCGCCAGCAGTGCGGGGGACTCCTACGAGCAGTACTTC. It yields the protein CASSAGDSYEQYF.

Many counts were recorded for this clonotype. The rearrangement links TRBV14 to TRBJ2-2; 8 nucleotides agree with TRBD1. CDR1 and CDR2 (germline): SGHDN, FVKESK. V gave up 4 bases and J gave up 2 bases; unmatched junction bases: 6. The CDR3 spans 16 residues. This chain's CDR3 is CASSPVGQVNTGELFF. The CDR3 DNA is TGTGCCAGCAGCCCCGTGGGACAGGTTAACACCGGGGAGCTGTTTTTT.

This clonotype came up many times. The rearrangement links TRBV10-2 to TRBJ2-6; no clear D. Between the trimmed V and J ends, which lost 0 bases and 4 bases, there was a span of 7 bases. The CDR3 is made up of 15 amino acids. Germline lookup yields CDR1 WSHSY and CDR2 SAAADI. The DNA of the CDR3 is TGCGCCAGCAGTGAGTCAGGGATCGGGGCCAACGTCCTGACTTTC. This translates into CASSESGIGANVLTF.

The V call is TRBV3-1, the J call TRBJ1-1; D gene unclear. CDR3 length: 18 residues. V shed 0 bases and J shed 2 bases, with 19 bases lying between them. The germline V gene has CDR1 LGHDT and CDR2 YNNKEL (reference sequence). This CDR3 is CASSQDLPHPLTNTEAFF. In nucleotides, the CDR3 is TGTGCCAGCAGCCAAGATCTCCCCCACCCACTCACTAACACTGAAGCTTTCTTT.